This T cell receptor beta chain was retrieved from a study of T cell responses to AZD1222 COVID-19 vaccine. The wider study: It was second doses at about 4 or about 12 weeks that were pooled.

The germline V gene has CDR1 LNHDA and CDR2 SQIVND (reference sequence). The ends were cut back, 3 bases at V and 3 bases at J, with 8 bases in the middle. The CDR3 runs to 13 residues. Notes on the study in general: Among spike-specific TCRs, nearly half reportedly target unmutated variant regions. Seropositivity was recorded at baseline in only a handful of AZD1222 recipients. Clonal diversity was possibly underestimated, and white British individuals and females predominated among donors.

With respect to this clone: Its antigen is unidentified.

Here immunoSEQ multiplex PCR was the method, and the copy in TCRdb shows in-frame clones only, minus some. There are 100,000 to 150,000 clones in the sample; 75% to 90% occur only once, and about 6% lies in the top ten. This receptor was identified in an adult in good health. Sequenced here: peripheral blood, sampled on day 0 of AZD1222 vaccination. The genes are TRBV19 and TRBJ1-1; D remains ambiguous. CDR3 protein: CASSIKGDTEAFF. For the CDR3, the DNA is TGTGCCAGTAGTATTAAGGGTGACACTGAAGCTTTCTTT.